A selection of T cell receptor beta chains follows, all from one sample in a study of brain T cells in children with intractable seizures. The method was immunoSEQ multiplex PCR; TCRdb's version includes in-frame clones alone and lacks a portion of them. Of roughly 69,000 clones listed, 95% to 97% are singletons. The material was peripheral blood, obtained at surgery. The receptor set was obtained from a boy under three years old with focal cortical dysplasia and intractable seizures. The CDR3 runs from the conserved cysteine through the conserved F or W. D genes are given only for firm matches. Clone size is not always given. Where it is, it says once, few, many or a class for expanded clones.

d_gene: TRBD1
j_gene: TRBJ2-5
v_gene: TRBV3-1/TRBV3-2
abundance: NA
len: 15
CDR3nt: TGTGCCAGCAGCCCCCGGACAGGGGGGTCAGAGACCCAGTACTTC
CDR3aa: CASSPRTGGSETQYF

d_gene: TRBD2
j_gene: TRBJ2-2
v_gene: TRBV7-8
abundance: NA
len: 17
CDR3nt: TGTGCCAGCAGCTTAGCGGGCCTAGCGGGGGCGGGCGGGGAGCTGTTTTTT
CDR3aa: CASSLAGLAGAGGELFF

d_gene: TRBD2
j_gene: TRBJ2-5
v_gene: TRBV4-3
abundance: NA
len: 19
CDR3nt: TGCGCCAGCAGCCAAGATCTCGGACTAGCGGGAAGTGGCCGGAAGACCCAGTACTTC
CDR3aa: CASSQDLGLAGSGRKTQYF

d_gene: NA
j_gene: TRBJ2-1
v_gene: TRBV7-2
abundance: NA
len: 14
CDR3nt: TGTGCCAGCAGCTTAGCGGGAGCCTACAATGAGCAGTTCTTC
CDR3aa: CASSLAGAYNEQFF

d_gene: NA
j_gene: TRBJ2-1
v_gene: TRBV7-3
abundance: NA
len: 13
CDR3nt: TGTGCCAGCAGCTTAACGACGGTACAAGCCCAGTTCTTC
CDR3aa: CASSLTTVQAQFF

d_gene: TRBD2
j_gene: TRBJ2-2
v_gene: TRBV15
abundance: NA
len: 17
CDR3nt: TGTGCCACCAGCAGATTAAGGACTAGCAGGAACACCGGGGAGCTGTTTTTT
CDR3aa: CATSRLRTSRNTGELFF

d_gene: TRBD1
j_gene: TRBJ1-1
v_gene: TRBV15
abundance: NA
len: 14
CDR3nt: TGTGCCACCAGCAGGGACAGGGGGGACACTGAAGCTTTCTTT
CDR3aa: CATSRDRGDTEAFF

d_gene: TRBD1
j_gene: TRBJ2-7
v_gene: TRBV12-3/TRBV12-4
abundance: once
len: 13
CDR3nt: TGTGCCAGTAGGGGACAGGGGTGGGCCGAGCAGTACTTC
CDR3aa: CASRGQGWAEQYF

d_gene: NA
j_gene: TRBJ2-1
v_gene: TRBV20-1
abundance: NA
len: 13
CDR3nt: TGCAGTGCTAGTTTGGTGGCGCCCAATGAGCAGTTCTTC
CDR3aa: CSASLVAPNEQFF

d_gene: NA
j_gene: TRBJ2-1
v_gene: TRBV5-1
abundance: NA
len: 11
CDR3nt: TGCGCCAGCAGCTTAAATCATGAGCAGTTCTTC
CDR3aa: CASSLNHEQFF

d_gene: TRBD2
j_gene: TRBJ2-1
v_gene: TRBV19
abundance: NA
len: 15
CDR3nt: TGTGCCAGTAGTATTGGCGGGGGGGCCTACAATGAGCAGTTCTTC
CDR3aa: CASSIGGGAYNEQFF

d_gene: TRBD2
j_gene: TRBJ2-1
v_gene: TRBV11-3
abundance: NA
len: 18
CDR3nt: TGTGCCAGCAGCGGGGGACTAGCGGGAGGAAGCTCCTACAATGAGCAGTTCTTC
CDR3aa: CASSGGLAGGSSYNEQFF

d_gene: NA
j_gene: TRBJ2-1
v_gene: TRBV7-9
abundance: NA
len: 15
CDR3nt: TGTGCCAGCAGCAGAGGGGAGTTCTCCTACAATGAGCAGTTCTTC
CDR3aa: CASSRGEFSYNEQFF

d_gene: TRBD2
j_gene: TRBJ2-1
v_gene: TRBV6-2/TRBV6-3
abundance: NA
len: 15
CDR3nt: TGTGCCAGCAGCAAAAGCGGGAGGGCCCACAATGAGCAGTTCTTC
CDR3aa: CASSKSGRAHNEQFF

d_gene: NA
j_gene: TRBJ2-7
v_gene: TRBV5-5
abundance: NA
len: 15
CDR3nt: TGTGCCAGCAGACTAGACCCCCATCCTCTCTACGAGCAGTACTTC
CDR3aa: CASRLDPHPLYEQYF

d_gene: TRBD1
j_gene: TRBJ2-7
v_gene: TRBV4-2
abundance: NA
len: 18
CDR3nt: TGTGCCAGCAGCCAAGTAAGTCCGGGACAGGGGAGCTCCTACGAGCAGTACTTC
CDR3aa: CASSQVSPGQGSSYEQYF

d_gene: TRBD2
j_gene: TRBJ2-1
v_gene: TRBV5-1
abundance: NA
len: 16
CDR3nt: TGCGCCAGCAGCTTGGCCATCCTAGCGGGTAACAATGAGCAGTTCTTC
CDR3aa: CASSLAILAGNNEQFF

d_gene: TRBD2
j_gene: TRBJ2-3
v_gene: TRBV27
abundance: NA
len: 17
CDR3nt: TGTGCCAGCACACCTATAAGACGGGGGGGCGGCACAGATACGCAGTATTTT
CDR3aa: CASTPIRRGGGTDTQYF

d_gene: TRBD1
j_gene: TRBJ1-3
v_gene: TRBV6-1
abundance: NA
len: 17
CDR3nt: TGTGCCAGCAGTGAAGCGCTGGGGACAGGGAGAGGAAACACCATATATTTT
CDR3aa: CASSEALGTGRGNTIYF

d_gene: TRBD1
j_gene: TRBJ2-3
v_gene: TRBV6-1
abundance: NA
len: 16
CDR3nt: TGTGCCAGCAGTGCACTAAACAGGGGCACAACAGATACGCAGTATTTT
CDR3aa: CASSALNRGTTDTQYF

d_gene: NA
j_gene: TRBJ2-5
v_gene: TRBV11-2
abundance: NA
len: 13
CDR3nt: TGTGCCAGCAGCGCGGGTGCCGGAGAGACCCAGTACTTC
CDR3aa: CASSAGAGETQYF

d_gene: NA
j_gene: TRBJ2-2
v_gene: TRBV18
abundance: NA
len: 15
CDR3nt: TGTGCCAGCTCACCATTCGCCGAGAACACCGGGGAGCTGTTTTTT
CDR3aa: CASSPFAENTGELFF

d_gene: TRBD2
j_gene: TRBJ2-3
v_gene: TRBV12-3/TRBV12-4
abundance: NA
len: 13
CDR3nt: TGTGCCAGCAGTTTACTAGCGGGAGATACGCAGTATTTT
CDR3aa: CASSLLAGDTQYF

d_gene: NA
j_gene: TRBJ2-2
v_gene: TRBV5-1
abundance: once
len: 12
CDR3nt: TGCGCCAGCAGGTCCGAGACCGGGGAGCTGTTTTTT
CDR3aa: CASRSETGELFF

d_gene: NA
j_gene: TRBJ2-3
v_gene: TRBV12-5
abundance: once
len: 11
CDR3nt: TGTGCTAGTGGTTCCACAGATACGCAGTATTTT
CDR3aa: CASGSTDTQYF

d_gene: NA
j_gene: TRBJ2-3
v_gene: TRBV15
abundance: once
len: 18
CDR3nt: TGTGCCACCAGCAGAGATACCGGAACAGCCCCGAGCACAGATACGCAGTATTTT
CDR3aa: CATSRDTGTAPSTDTQYF

d_gene: NA
j_gene: TRBJ1-2
v_gene: TRBV19
abundance: NA
len: 14
CDR3nt: TGTGCCAGTACCCTTTACGGGGGCGACTATGGCTACACCTTC
CDR3aa: CASTLYGGDYGYTF

d_gene: NA
j_gene: TRBJ1-2
v_gene: TRBV10-3
abundance: NA
len: 12
CDR3nt: TGTGCCATTTCTAAGCTGGGTGATGGCTACACCTTC
CDR3aa: CAISKLGDGYTF

d_gene: TRBD2
j_gene: TRBJ2-7
v_gene: TRBV6-2/TRBV6-3
abundance: NA
len: 15
CDR3nt: TGTGCCAGCAGTTACGCGGGACTAGCGGGGGGCGAGCAGTACTTC
CDR3aa: CASSYAGLAGGEQYF

d_gene: NA
j_gene: TRBJ1-2
v_gene: TRBV6-5
abundance: NA
len: 14
CDR3nt: TGTGCCAGCAGTCCCCGGGAAGAAAGCTATGGCTACACCTTC
CDR3aa: CASSPREESYGYTF

d_gene: NA
j_gene: TRBJ1-5
v_gene: TRBV5-5
abundance: few
len: 14
CDR3nt: TGTGCCAGCAGCTCCCTGCAGGGAAATCAGCCCCAGCATTTT
CDR3aa: CASSSLQGNQPQHF

d_gene: NA
j_gene: TRBJ2-3
v_gene: TRBV21-1
abundance: NA
len: 18
CDR3nt: TGTGCCAGCAGCAAAGGACCCCTTTTGGGGAGACCCCCAGATACGCAGTATTTT
CDR3aa: CASSKGPLLGRPPDTQYF

d_gene: TRBD2
j_gene: TRBJ2-3
v_gene: TRBV9
abundance: NA
len: 19
CDR3nt: TGTGCCAGCAGCACCCGGACTAGCGGAATACTCACTCGCACAGATACGCAGTATTTT
CDR3aa: CASSTRTSGILTRTDTQYF

d_gene: NA
j_gene: TRBJ2-1
v_gene: TRBV4-2
abundance: NA
len: 15
CDR3nt: TGTGCCAGCAGCACCGAGGGGCAGGGGGGAAATGAGCAGTTCTTC
CDR3aa: CASSTEGQGGNEQFF

d_gene: TRBD2
j_gene: TRBJ2-2
v_gene: TRBV6-2/TRBV6-3
abundance: NA
len: 19
CDR3nt: TGTGCCAGCAGTGGAAAGGGTAGCGGGAGTATCATAAGCACCGGGGAGCTGTTTTTT
CDR3aa: CASSGKGSGSIISTGELFF

d_gene: TRBD2
j_gene: TRBJ2-7
v_gene: TRBV6-6
abundance: NA
len: 16
CDR3nt: TGTGCCAGCAGTTATGAGACTAGCGGCATACCATACGAGCAGTACTTC
CDR3aa: CASSYETSGIPYEQYF

d_gene: TRBD2
j_gene: TRBJ2-5
v_gene: TRBV5-1
abundance: NA
len: 16
CDR3nt: TGCGCCAGCAGCTTGATCTCTAGCGGGAGTGGGGAGACCCAGTACTTC
CDR3aa: CASSLISSGSGETQYF

d_gene: NA
j_gene: TRBJ1-2
v_gene: TRBV5-1
abundance: NA
len: 15
CDR3nt: TGCGCCAGCAGCTTGGGGCAGAGGGGGAACTATGGCTACACCTTC
CDR3aa: CASSLGQRGNYGYTF

d_gene: NA
j_gene: TRBJ2-3
v_gene: TRBV6-5
abundance: NA
len: 16
CDR3nt: TGTGCCAGCAGTTACTCGGGCCAGGAAGGCACAGATACGCAGTATTTT
CDR3aa: CASSYSGQEGTDTQYF

d_gene: NA
j_gene: TRBJ1-4
v_gene: TRBV28
abundance: NA
len: 17
CDR3nt: TGTGCCAGCAGTCTCCCGACGAACGGGACACGGGTTGAAAAACTGTTTTTT
CDR3aa: CASSLPTNGTRVEKLFF